The entry below describes one T cell receptor (beta chain). What it binds is not known. Germline assignment: CDR1 SNHLY and CDR2 FYNNEI. Trimming stripped 4 bases from V and 6 bases from J, with 16 bases between. CDR3 length: 16 amino acids. The sample belongs to a study of T cell responses to AZD1222 COVID-19 vaccine. Using immunoSEQ multiplex PCR, the repertoire was profiled, and TCRdb retains in-frame clones only, with some absent. Among 120,000 or so clones listed, around 88% were seen once. Study conclusions and caveats: Reports say nearly half of spike-specific TCRs go after unmutated variant regions. There were mostly white British donors and more females than males, and clonal diversity was possibly underestimated. Spike-specific TCR breadth and depth were elevated following two AZD1222 doses. The span of vaccine-associated CD4 TCRs extended across spike, with dominance at 160-218 and 743-854.

The chain carries TRBV2 and TRBJ1-6, with a tentative D call TRBD1 (6 bases). Sequencing was performed on peripheral blood, taken on day 0 of MenACWY control vaccination. This TCR was recovered from an adult in good health. Here the CDR3 DNA reads TGTGCCAGCAGTGTCGATGTTGGACAGATTAATTCACCCCTCCACTTT. The encoded protein is CASSVDVGQINSPLHF.